The 19 T cell receptor beta chains below were found in one sample sequenced in a study of T-cell reconstitution after alpha-beta-depleted transplantation in children. Unique molecular identifiers were built into the TCRbeta library. TCRdb re-derived calls from the PCR reads in MiXCR, one entry per CDR3 protein. The sample consists of around 680,000 distinct CDR3 sequences, 15% to 20% of them appearing once. Sequencing used PBMCs from the stem cell graft donor, obtained from the stem cell graft. The receptors here all came from a human donor who donated a stem cell graft to a child with acute myeloid leukemia.

The chain recombines TRBV6-2 or TRBV6-3 with TRBJ1-1; the match to TRBD1 covers 12 bases. The CDR3 has 14 residues. V trimming: 4 bases; J trimming: 6 bases; junction bases outside the gene matches: 3. Germline assignment: CDR1 MNHEY and CDR2 SVGEGT. CDR3 DNA sequence: TGTGCCAGCAGTTGGGACAGGGGGCGGTCTGAAGCTTTCTTT. This codes for CASSWDRGRSEAFF.

Points on this clonotype: This may come from a read error, since a much larger clone is one base off. This chain links TRBV12-3 or TRBV12-4 with TRBJ1-5; unclear D gene. The CDR3 covers 12 residues. Deletions cut 5 bases from V and 7 bases from J, with 9 bases between. Here the CDR3 reads CASSPSGQPQHF. CDR3 bases: TGTGCCAGCAGTCCGTCGGGGCAGCCCCAGCATTTT.

This clonotype was detected ten times or more. The chain is built from TRBV10-3 and TRBJ1-1, with unresolved D. Germline CDR1 and CDR2: ENHRY and SYGVKD. There are 13 residues in the CDR3. With 0 bases removed from V and 3 bases from J, the gap between germline ends came to 5 bases. This CDR3 is CAISESRDTEAFF. The DNA for the CDR3 is TGTGCCATCAGTGAGTCTAGGGACACTGAAGCTTTCTTT.

There are a few counts of this clonotype. The J gene is TRBJ2-1, the V gene TRBV11-3, with TRBD1 matching over 9 bases. The germline CDR1 and CDR2 sequences are SGHNT and YENEEA. This CDR3 comprises 15 residues. With 4 bases clipped from V and 2 bases from J, the junction kept 3 bases outside the gene matches. The CDR3: CASSSQGATYNEQFF. The CDR3 nucleotides are TGTGCCAGCAGCTCACAGGGGGCAACCTACAATGAGCAGTTCTTC. The whole variable domain, filled in from reference TRBV11-3 and TRBJ2-1, reads EAGVVQSPRYKIIEKKQPVAFWCNPISGHNTLYWYLQNLGQGPELLIRYENEEAVDDSQLPKDRFSAERLKGVDSTLKIQPAELGDSAVYLCASSSQGATYNEQFFGPGTRLTVL.

The chain combines TRBV30 with TRBJ2-7; D gene ambiguous. The CDR3 contains 14 residues. The V end was cut by 4 bases, the J end by 1 base, with 14 bases between. The germline V gene has CDR1 GTSNPN and CDR2 SVGIG (reference sequence). The CDR3 spells CAWTRMGMSYEQYF. The CDR3, as DNA: TGTGCCTGGACCCGAATGGGGATGTCCTACGAGCAGTACTTC.

The table lists this clonotype with many counts. The genes are TRBV20-1 and TRBJ2-1, with D possibly being TRBD1 or TRBD2 (7 bases each). The CDR3 has 13 amino acids. V was pared by 5 bases and J by 6 bases, with 14 bases between. Per germline, CDR1 DFQATT and CDR2 SNEGSKA (reference sequence). CDR3 amino acids: CSASGGGTNEQFF. The CDR3 DNA sequence: TGCAGTGCTTCAGGGGGGGGGACCAATGAGCAGTTCTTC.

This clonotype was detected a few times. The J gene is TRBJ2-7, the V gene TRBV7-2; D possibly corresponds to TRBD2 (5 bases). CDR3 length: 13 residues. Per the germline V gene, CDR1 is SGHTA and CDR2 is FQGNSA. V lost 4 bases, J lost 5 bases, and 12 bases lay in between. The CDR3 here is CASSSGIRNEQYF. The CDR3 DNA is TGTGCCAGCAGCTCGGGGATCCGCAACGAGCAGTACTTC.

J is TRBJ1-6 and V is TRBV12-3 or TRBV12-4, with D possibly matching TRBD1 (6 bases). Trimming pared 6 bases from V and 4 bases from J, leaving 13 bases between. This CDR3 has 15 residues. CDR3 in DNA: TGTGCCAGCAGGGCCCGGGACACTTATAATTCACCCCTCCACTTT. Translation gives CASRARDTYNSPLHF.

This clonotype was counted many times. The chain recombines TRBV12-3 or TRBV12-4 with TRBJ1-1, with D perhaps matching TRBD1 (5 bases). V lost 3 bases and J lost 3, with 14 bases in between. The CDR3 consists of 15 residues. CDR3 region: CASSLRGRADTEAFF. The CDR3 bases are TGTGCCAGCAGTTTGAGGGGCAGAGCCGACACTGAAGCTTTCTTT.

The chain couples TRBV12-3 or TRBV12-4 to TRBJ1-2; D possibly corresponds to TRBD1 (5 bases). Trimming pared 6 bases from V and 8 bases from J, leaving 16 bases between. The CDR3 runs to 13 residues. CDR3 protein: CASSPQGASGYTF. The CDR3 DNA reads TGTGCCAGCAGCCCTCAGGGTGCCAGCGGCTACACCTTC.

This chain uses TRBV5-5 with TRBJ2-3; 7 bases align to TRBD1. The CDR3 totals 14 residues. J gave up 4 bases and V 2 bases, and 4 bases lay outside the gene matches. Germline values: CDR1 SGHKS, CDR2 YYEKEE (reference sequence). The CDR3 protein is CASSFTGAADTQYF. The CDR3 region has the DNA TGTGCCAGCAGCTTTACAGGGGCCGCAGATACGCAGTATTTT.

This rearrangement joins TRBV5-1 to TRBJ2-7, with TRBD1 matching over 7 bases. V lost 0 bases to trimming and J lost 3 bases; unmatched junction nucleotides: 3. Per germline, CDR1 SGHRS and CDR2 YFSETQ. The CDR3 extends over 14 amino acids. CDR3 coding DNA: TGCGCCAGCAGCTTGGATCCAGGGGGCTACGAGCAGTACGTC. This gives the protein CASSLDPGGYEQYV.

This chain links TRBV9 with TRBJ2-5; maybe TRBD2 (6 bases). Germline V CDR1 and CDR2: SGDLS, YYNGEE. The CDR3 is 14 amino acids. V shed 3 bases and J shed 1 base, with 10 bases lying between them. In DNA, the CDR3 is TGTGCCAGCAGCGGTACCGGGAGCCAAGAGACCCAGTACTTC. Translating gives CASSGTGSQETQYF.

This clonotype was detected ten times or more. The rearrangement links TRBV7-6 to TRBJ2-2, with a tentative D call TRBD1 (6 bases). The germline V gene encodes CDR1 SGHVS and CDR2 FNYEAQ. CDR3 size: 16 residues. Between the trimmed V and J ends, which lost 5 bases and 1 base, there was a span of 14 bases. The chain's CDR3 is CASSRPDRLNTGELFF. In DNA, the CDR3 is TGTGCCAGCAGCCGCCCGGACAGACTGAACACCGGGGAGCTGTTTTTT.

This clonotype was found many times. A read error may produce the germline difference seen at one junction end. The gene calls are TRBV4-3 and TRBJ2-7; 7 bases agree with TRBD2. Germline CDR1 reads LGHNA; CDR2 reads YSLEER. The CDR3 has 13 residues. CDR3 protein: CASSPGRAYEQHF. For the CDR3, the DNA is TGCGCCAGCAGCCCAGGGAGGGCTTACGAGCAGCACTTC.

This clonotype has ten or more counts. In DNA form, the CDR3 reads TGTGCCAGCAGCAACATCAGGGGGGGATGGACCCAGTACTTC. Translation gives CASSNIRGGWTQYF. The chain uses TRBV7-8 and TRBJ2-5; the D gene could be TRBD1 or TRBD2 (7 bases each). Germline CDR1 is SGHVS and CDR2 is FQNEAQ. The CDR3 extends over 14 amino acids. The ends were cut back, 5 bases at V and 7 bases at J, with 17 bases in the middle.

The chain is built from TRBV29-1 and TRBJ1-4, with D unresolved. CDR1 SQVTM and CDR2 ANQGSEA come from the germline V gene. Trimming removed 5 bases at V and 4 bases at J, with 5 bases between. This CDR3 spans 11 amino acids. This CDR3 is CSVQSNEKLFF. The CDR3 DNA sequence: TGCAGCGTTCAGAGTAATGAAAAACTGTTTTTT.

This clonotype was seen at least ten times. The V call is TRBV29-1, the J call TRBJ2-1; TRBD2 aligns across 8 bases. V shed 2 bases, J shed 4 bases, and the junction held 1 base outside the gene matches. The CDR3 has 13 amino acids. Germline V gene data show CDR1 as SQVTM and CDR2 as ANQGSEA. CDR3 loop: CSVERGGYNEQFF. Written as DNA, the CDR3 is TGCAGCGTTGAACGGGGGGGTTACAATGAGCAGTTCTTC.

DNA for the CDR3: TGCGCCAGCAGCTTGGGACAGGGTAATGATCAGCCCCAGCATTTT. It codes for CASSLGQGNDQPQHF. The V gene is TRBV5-1, the J gene TRBJ1-5; 7 bases match TRBD1. The CDR3 covers 15 residues. V was pared by 0 bases and J by 5 bases, with 5 bases of the junction left unmatched. Looked up from germline, CDR1 is SGHRS and CDR2 is YFSETQ.